The sequence of this TCR beta chain was determined in a study of blood T cell repertoires in COVID-19. Study-wide context: Samples representing acute and convalescent COVID-19 were sourced from the United States, Italy and Spain. PBMCs, B-cell-depleted T cells, or T cells provided the cDNA or gDNA that made up the material.

Original analysis: Amplification of reference gene primers was used by the study to estimate nucleated cell counts. Libraries were prepared by immunoSEQ multiplex PCR; TCRdb keeps only in-frame clonotypes and omits some of them. V, J and clone size are taken as reported in that table, and D and trimming were inferred from the DNA itself. The sample lists around 180,000 clones; around 85% were seen once. Sequencing was performed on peripheral blood. The TCR was taken from a man aged 60 to 75 with acute or convalescent COVID-19.

The CDR3: CASSRDSVTQLFF. The CDR3 coding sequence is TGTGCCAGCAGTCGGGACTCGGTAACGCAACTGTTTTTT. J is TRBJ1-4 and V is TRBV28, with a tentative D call TRBD1 (5 bases). Germline CDR1 reads MDHEN; CDR2 reads SYDVKM. The CDR3 loop spans 13 amino acids. Trimming stripped 5 bases from V and 12 bases from J, with 16 bases between.